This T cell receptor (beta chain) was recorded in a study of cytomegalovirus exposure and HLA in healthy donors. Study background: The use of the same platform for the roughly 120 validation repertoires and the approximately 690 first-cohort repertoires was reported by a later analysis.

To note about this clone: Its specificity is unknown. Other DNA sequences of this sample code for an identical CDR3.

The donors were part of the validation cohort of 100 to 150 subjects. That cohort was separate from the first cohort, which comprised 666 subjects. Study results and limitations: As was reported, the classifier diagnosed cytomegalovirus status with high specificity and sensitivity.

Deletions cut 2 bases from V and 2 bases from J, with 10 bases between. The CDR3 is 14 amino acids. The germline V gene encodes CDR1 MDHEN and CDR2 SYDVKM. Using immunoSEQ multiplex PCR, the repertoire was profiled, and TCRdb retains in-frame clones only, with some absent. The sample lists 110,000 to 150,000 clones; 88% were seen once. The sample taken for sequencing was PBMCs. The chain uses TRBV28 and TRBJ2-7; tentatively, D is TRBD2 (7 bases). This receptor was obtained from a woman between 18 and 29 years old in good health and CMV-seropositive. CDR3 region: CASSLGGGPYEQYF. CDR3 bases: TGTGCCAGCAGTTTAGGGGGGGGCCCCTACGAGCAGTACTTC.